The source of this T cell receptor (beta chain) is a study of cytomegalovirus exposure and HLA in healthy donors (dated by TCRdb to the late 2010s). A note on the overall study: According to a later analysis, one platform produced both the roughly 110 validation repertoires and the 700 or so repertoires of the first cohort. The study was designed to test whether signatures of past pathogen exposure could be identified by cataloging public T cell receptors. Besides the first cohort of some 670 subjects, a separate validation cohort made up of over 100 different subjects was used. High-throughput TCR immunosequencing, statistical association of individual TCRs with disease status, and machine learning were combined to predict cytomegalovirus infection status. What the study reported, not specific to this receptor: All 120 or so repertoires were used to score co-occurrence in the validation cohort in a later analysis, because that analysis had no HLA typing for the cohort. It was suggested by the authors that the approach could potentially be generalized to other disease states and immunological phenotypes. The classifier was reported to diagnose cytomegalovirus status with high specificity and sensitivity in both the original cohort and the validation cohort. Subsequent analysis determined that TCRs grouped into clusters in the first cohort also showed a tendency toward co-occurrence across the roughly 120 validation repertoires, and approximately 93% of cluster scores exceeded 0. The study gave a list of under 200 TCR beta chains associated with cytomegalovirus. While some public TCRs were present in many individuals, most TCR sequences turned up only very rarely across donors. In vitro tests confirmed that a few of the cytomegalovirus-associated TCR beta chains recognize cytomegalovirus antigens.

Notes on this clone: Its specific antigen is unknown. It has no much larger one-base neighbor in the sample; base qualities were not kept.

Separate from the approximately 700-subject first cohort, the validation cohort of about 120 subjects was the group to which the donors belonged. The germline V end is reduced by 5 bases and the J end by 4 bases; junction bases left unmatched: 8. CDR1 and CDR2 were assigned from the germline V gene (reference sequence) as LNHDA and SQIVND. The CDR3 runs 15 amino acids, cysteine and phenylalanine included. Only the CDR3 portion is preserved as DNA: 45 bases, with reading frame beginning at the first base. The library was obtained by the immunoSEQ multiplex PCR assay. On the authors' methods: A statistical classification framework was built to diagnose cytomegalovirus status from the catalog of TCR beta chain sequences. This is the immuneACCESS table as TCRdb keeps it, with only in-frame sequences that have V and J called. A part of the clones is gone; compared with another copy, unresolved V genes explain less than half, and the rest is unexplained. V and J calls and clone size come straight from that table; D and trimming were deduced from the DNA. For this sample the table gives over 150,000 clones, of which roughly 84% were detected only once. The biggest ten clones account for roughly 12% of the sample.

Source material: PBMCs. This clonotype originated in a woman younger than 45 in good health and CMV-seropositive. The rearrangement combines TRBV19 with TRBJ2-5; TRBD2 matches 9 bases in the middle. The bases are TGTGCCAGTAGTGTGGTAGCGGGAGACGGAGAGACCCAGTACTTC. It is translated as CASSVVAGDGETQYF.